This entry lists 23 T cell receptor beta chains sequenced from one sample in a study of radiotherapy plus CTLA-4 blockade in lung cancer (dated by TCRdb to the late 2010s). Library preparation was by the immunoSEQ multiplex PCR assay. TCRdb holds this immuneACCESS table with in-frame rearrangements only. Some clones are missing; in checked studies, unresolved V genes explain under half, and the rest has no known cause. Within this sample are about 84,000 clones, with 72% of them counted one time only. The ten largest clonotypes hold about an eighth of the sample. Source: peripheral blood, taken from a patient treated with radiotherapy plus ipilimumab. Receptors originate from a human donor with non-small cell lung cancer that progressed on radiotherapy plus ipilimumab.

J is TRBJ1-5 and V is TRBV7-2; possibly TRBD1 for D (5 bases). V was clipped by 1 base and J by 8 bases, with 9 bases between them. The length of the CDR3 is 13 residues. Germline values: CDR1 SGHTA, CDR2 FQGNSA. The CDR3 DNA is TGTGCCAGCAGCTTAGATCTGGGGGAGCCCCAGCATTTT. Amino acids: CASSLDLGEPQHF. The full variable domain, its missing parts supplied by reference TRBV7-2 and TRBJ1-5, is GAGVSQSPSNKVTEKGKDVELRCDPISGHTALYWYRQSLGQGLEFLIYFQGNSAPDKSGLPSDRFSAERTGGSVSTLTIQRTQQEDSAVYLCASSLDLGEPQHFGDGTRLSIL.

Only one count was recorded for this clone. V is TRBV7-9 and J is TRBJ1-4; 10 bases map to TRBD1. With V trimmed by 1 base and J by 5 bases, 4 bases remained unmatched. CDR1 is SEHNR, CDR2 FQNEAQ, per germline (reference sequence). This CDR3 has 16 residues. This chain's CDR3 is CASSLDWDRGNEKLFF. The CDR3 DNA reads TGTGCCAGCAGCTTAGATTGGGACAGGGGCAATGAAAAACTGTTTTTT.

The rearrangement uses TRBV5-6 and TRBJ2-2; possible D gene TRBD1, 6 bases. Trimming left V 2 bases short and J 3 bases short, with 11 bases between. The CDR3 extends over 15 amino acids. Germline CDR1 is SGHDT and CDR2 is YYEEEE. Here the CDR3 DNA reads TGTGCCAGCAGCTTCTATCCAGGGGACACCGGGGAGCTGTTTTTT. It is translated as CASSFYPGDTGELFF.

By its share, this clone is medium-sized. The rearrangement links TRBV4-3 to TRBJ2-5, with D perhaps TRBD1 or TRBD2 (6 bases each). This CDR3 region has 17 residues. Trimming removed 1 base from V and 5 bases from J, with 20 bases in between. Per germline, CDR1 LGHNA and CDR2 YSLEER. CDR3 sequence: CASSQGNRGARGETQYF. Written as DNA, the CDR3 is TGCGCCAGCAGCCAAGGAAATAGGGGGGCCCGGGGGGAGACCCAGTACTTC.

This clone was counted between two and nine times. This chain joins TRBV28 and TRBJ2-5, with 11 nucleotides matching TRBD1. Germline V gene sequence: CDR1 MDHEN, CDR2 SYDVKM. The J segment lost 5 bases and the V segment lost 8 bases, leaving 7 bases of the junction unmatched. This CDR3 is built from 14 residues. The CDR3 here is CASRRDRGFETQYF. The CDR3 DNA sequence: TGTGCCAGCCGCCGGGACAGGGGGTTCGAGACCCAGTACTTC.

This clone was seen a single time. The chain employs TRBV27 and TRBJ1-1, with D maybe TRBD1 (5 bases). Per germline, CDR1 MNHEY and CDR2 SMNVEV (reference sequence). The CDR3 extends over 16 amino acids. Trimming stripped 4 bases from V and 1 base from J, with 16 bases between. The CDR3 DNA reads TGTGCCAGCAGTTATGGGTTAGGCAGGGAGAACACTGAAGCTTTCTTT. Translation: CASSYGLGRENTEAFF.

The chain has TRBV2 and TRBJ2-5; tentative D call: TRBD1 (5 bases). V was pared by 8 bases and J by 5 bases, with 9 bases between. Germline loops: CDR1 SNHLY, CDR2 FYNNEI. The CDR3 runs to 11 residues. The CDR3 loop reads CASQGVETQYF. In nucleotides, the CDR3 is TGTGCCAGCCAGGGTGTGGAGACCCAGTACTTC.

This clone was detected a few times. The chain recombines TRBV7-2 with TRBJ1-5, with TRBD1 identical over 7 bases. The CDR3 is 14 amino acids. Germline trimming cut 6 bases from V and 2 bases from J; bases unmatched to any gene: 4. CDR1 and CDR2 (germline): SGHTA, FQGNSA. The chain's CDR3 is CASSLDRGNQPQHF. For the CDR3, the DNA is TGTGCCAGCAGTCTCGACAGGGGCAATCAGCCCCAGCATTTT.

The chain has TRBV2 and TRBJ2-7, with a tentative D call TRBD1 (8 bases). Trimming cost V 10 bases and J 0 bases, with 16 bases left between them. The CDR3 loop spans 14 amino acids. Germline loops: CDR1 SNHLY, CDR2 FYNNEI. The CDR3 DNA sequence: TGTGCCACGGGGGGACAGGCCAGCTCCTACGAGCAGTACTTC. It translates to CATGGQASSYEQYF. Combining the CDR3 with reference TRBV2 and TRBJ2-7 gives the whole variable domain EPEVTQTPSHQVTQMGQEVILRCVPISNHLYFYWYRQILGQKVEFLVSFYNNEISEKSEIFDDQFSVERPDGSNFTLKIRSTKLEDSAMYFCATGGQASSYEQYFGPGTRLTVT.

This clone has a handful of counts. The CDR3 sequence: CASSLGTGVSYTF. The CDR3 nucleotides are TGTGCCAGCAGTTTGGGGACAGGGGTAAGCTACACCTTC. This chain links TRBV28 with TRBJ1-2; TRBD1 matches at 10 bases. The CDR3 totals 13 residues. The trim removed 3 bases at V and 9 bases at J, leaving 4 bases unmatched. CDR1 and CDR2 from the germline V gene are MDHEN and SYDVKM.

The chain employs TRBV5-1 and TRBJ1-2; 9 bases line up with TRBD1. The germline gives CDR1 SGHRS, CDR2 YFSETQ. J lost 6 bases, V lost 0 bases, and 15 bases had no gene match. The CDR3 has 18 residues. The DNA for the CDR3 is TGCGCCAGCAGCTTGGTTGTACCCCCGGACAGGGGTAAGGATGGCTACACCTTC. Translation gives CASSLVVPPDRGKDGYTF.

The V gene is TRBV29-1, the J gene TRBJ1-2; D is unclear. The germline gives CDR1 SQVTM, CDR2 ANQGSEA. This CDR3 is built from 13 residues. The V end was cut by 6 bases, the J end by 6 bases, with 17 bases between. The chain's CDR3 is CSVADTARDGYTF. CDR3 coding DNA: TGCAGCGTCGCCGACACGGCGAGGGATGGCTACACCTTC.

This clone turned up a few times. The rearrangement links TRBV30 to TRBJ1-3, with a tentative D call TRBD1 (5 bases). V dropped 4 bases and J dropped 4 bases, with 14 bases sitting between them. CDR1 is GTSNPN, CDR2 SVGIG, per germline (reference sequence). The CDR3 consists of 14 residues. Written as DNA, the CDR3 is TGTGCCTGGACTGTCAGGGCGGGCGGAAACACCATATATTTT. The encoded protein is CAWTVRAGGNTIYF. The entire variable domain, with the rest obtained from reference TRBV30 and TRBJ1-3, is as follows: SQTIHQWPATLVQPVGSPLSLECTVEGTSNPNLYWYRQAAGRGLQLLFYSVGIGQISSEVPQNLSASRPQDRQFILSSKKLLLSDSGFYLCAWTVRAGGNTIYFGEGSWLTVV.

The rearrangement uses TRBV4-3 and TRBJ2-2, with a possible D match to TRBD2 (5 bases). Per the germline V gene, CDR1 is LGHNA and CDR2 is YSLEER. The V gene lost 0 bases and the J gene lost 2 bases, with 13 bases spanning the gap. CDR3 length: 17 residues. The CDR3 DNA reads as TGCGCCAGCAGCCAAGAAATAACGGGATCAAACACCGGGGAGCTGTTTTTT. This sequence encodes CASSQEITGSNTGELFF.

On this clone itself: Other DNA sequences within the sample encode an identical CDR3. The chain combines TRBV27 with TRBJ2-1; perhaps TRBD2 as D (6 bases). With 3 bases removed from V and 4 bases from J, the gap between germline ends came to 7 bases. The CDR3 sequence is 13 residues long. The germline V gene encodes CDR1 MNHEY and CDR2 SMNVEV (reference sequence). CDR3 region: CASSLEGYNEQFF. The CDR3 DNA follows: TGTGCCAGCAGTTTGGAGGGTTACAATGAGCAGTTCTTC.

The chain combines TRBV28 with TRBJ1-2, with 7 nucleotides matching TRBD1. Per the germline V gene, CDR1 is MDHEN and CDR2 is SYDVKM. The CDR3 sequence is 15 residues long. J was trimmed by 3 bases and V by 7 bases; bases with no gene match: 11. DNA of the CDR3: TGTGCCAGCACCCCACGACAGGGCGTTGACTATGGCTACACCTTC. Translated: CASTPRQGVDYGYTF.

V and J are TRBV5-1 and TRBJ2-1; 8 bases line up with TRBD2. The ends lost 4 bases at V and 6 bases at J; junction bases unmatched: 6. CDR1 is SGHRS and CDR2 is YFSETQ in the germline V gene. The CDR3 length is 14 residues. CDR3 protein: CASSVGTRGNEQFF. CDR3 sequence (DNA): TGCGCCAGCAGCGTAGGGACTAGAGGCAATGAGCAGTTCTTC.

The chain is built from TRBV27 and TRBJ2-6; D is undetermined. The V gene's germline CDR1 is MNHEY and CDR2 SMNVEV (reference sequence). The CDR3 contains 14 residues. The V and J ends lost 6 bases and 0 bases respectively, with 6 bases between them. This chain's CDR3 is CASRSNSGANVLTF. CDR3 nucleotides: TGTGCCAGCAGATCAAACTCTGGGGCCAACGTCCTGACTTTC.

The V gene is TRBV6-5, the J gene TRBJ2-7, with 7 bases matching TRBD1. Trimming at V came to 5 bases and at J to 0 bases, leaving 4 bases not matched to a gene. The CDR3 covers 14 residues. Germline V gene lookup returns CDR1 MNHEY and CDR2 SVGAGI. CDR3 protein: CASSVDRVSYEQYF. Here the CDR3 DNA reads TGTGCCAGCAGTGTTGACAGGGTCTCCTACGAGCAGTACTTC.

The gene calls are TRBV2 and TRBJ1-1; maybe TRBD1 (5 bases). Germline assignment: CDR1 SNHLY and CDR2 FYNNEI. The CDR3 length is 12 residues. V lost 7 bases to trimming and J lost 8 bases, with 14 bases between them. CDR3 in amino acids: CASTPGWGEAFF. The DNA for the CDR3 is TGTGCCAGCACCCCTGGGTGGGGGGAAGCTTTCTTT.

The chain joins TRBV18 to TRBJ2-7; 7 positions match TRBD2. V lost 3 bases, J lost 4 bases, and 6 bases stayed unmatched. Germline lookup yields CDR1 KGHSH and CDR2 LQKENI. The CDR3 is made up of 14 amino acids. Written as DNA, the CDR3 is TGTGCCAGCTCACCCCCGACTAGCAAGTACGAGCAGTACTTC. Encoded protein: CASSPPTSKYEQYF.

The V call is TRBV5-1, the J call TRBJ2-7; 7 bases line up with TRBD1. The junction had 6 bases not matched to a gene; V was cut back by 0 bases and J by 0 bases. CDR1 and CDR2 from the germline V gene are SGHRS and YFSETQ. The CDR3 length is 16 residues. The CDR3 reads CASSLAPTGDSYEQYF. CDR3 DNA: TGCGCCAGCAGCTTGGCTCCTACAGGGGACTCCTACGAGCAGTACTTC.

The chain combines TRBV29-1 with TRBJ1-1; possibly TRBD1 for D (6 bases). CDR1 SQVTM and CDR2 ANQGSEA come from the germline V gene. The CDR3 totals 13 residues. Deletions cut 6 bases from V and 1 base from J, with 12 bases between. CDR3 residues: CSVGQTPNTEAFF. CDR3 nucleotide sequence: TGCAGCGTCGGACAGACCCCGAACACTGAAGCTTTCTTT.